The T cell receptor (beta chain) under discussion was sequenced for a study of shared clonotypes between healthy human individuals. TCRdb's table, derived via immunoSEQ multiplex PCR, lists solely in-frame clones and lacks some. Among around 610,000 clones listed, about 95% were seen once. Study conclusions and caveats: Non-shared clonotypes showed lower generation probabilities than clonotypes common to all four donors.

The germline gives CDR1 SNHLY, CDR2 FYNNEI. This CDR3 has 15 amino acids. Germline trimming cut 7 bases from V and 6 bases from J; bases unmatched to any gene: 9. Terminally differentiated effector memory CD45RA+ cells were excluded by CCR7 positive selection of CD45RO-negative cells. Details on this clone: Its target is not known.

The genes are TRBV2 and TRBJ2-1, with 10 bases identical to TRBD2. The sequencing input was naive CD8+ T cells sorted from blood. This TCR was recovered from a woman between 25 and 40 years old in good health. The DNA for the CDR3 is TGTGCCAGCATAGCGGCTAGCGGGAGTCCCAATGAGCAGTTCTTC. Protein product: CASIAASGSPNEQFF. Supplemented by reference TRBV2 and TRBJ2-1, the full variable domain reads EPEVTQTPSHQVTQMGQEVILRCVPISNHLYFYWYRQILGQKVEFLVSFYNNEISEKSEIFDDQFSVERPDGSNFTLKIRSTKLEDSAMYFCASIAASGSPNEQFFGPGTRLTVL.